Listed below are T cell receptor beta chains from one sample, sequenced in a study of OX40 agonist ivuxolimab in advanced cancers. Repertoires were generated with immunoSEQ multiplex PCR, while TCRdb's copy carries only in-frame clones and drops some. This table holds 60,000 to 70,000 clones, roughly 90% found once. The sequencing used CD4+ or CD8+ T cells sorted from blood, collected in a trial of the OX40 agonist ivuxolimab. The receptor source for this set is an adult with an advanced solid tumor such as melanoma, head and neck, liver or kidney cancer. CDR3s include the opening cysteine and the closing phenylalanine or tryptophan. D genes are given only for firm matches. Part of the rows lack a size; the others show once, few, many or a class for expanded clones.

J: TRBJ1-4; size: .; D: .; V: TRBV6-6; CDR3: CASSYRLNEKLFF; DNA: TGTGCCAGCAGTTATCGACTTAATGAAAAACTGTTTTTT
J: TRBJ2-3; size: .; D: TRBD2; V: TRBV18; CDR3: CASSPNGLAGGPGTDTQYF; DNA: TGTGCCAGCTCACCAAACGGACTAGCGGGGGGGCCGGGCACAGATACGCAGTATTTT
J: TRBJ2-1; size: .; D: .; V: TRBV6-6; CDR3: CASSVGEIVDEQFF; DNA: TGTGCCAGCAGTGTAGGCGAGATCGTCGATGAGCAGTTCTTC
J: TRBJ2-7; size: .; D: TRBD2; V: TRBV5-1; CDR3: CASSLDGTTLLYEQYF; DNA: TGCGCCAGCAGCTTGGATGGGACTACTTTACTCTACGAGCAGTACTTC
J: TRBJ2-1; size: .; D: TRBD2; V: TRBV28; CDR3: CASSSSTSGGYNEQFF; DNA: TGTGCCAGCAGTTCATCGACTAGCGGGGGGTACAATGAGCAGTTCTTC
J: TRBJ1-5; size: .; D: TRBD1; V: TRBV19; CDR3: CASTDREPQPQHF; DNA: TGTGCCAGTACCGACAGGGAGCCTCAGCCCCAGCATTTT
J: TRBJ1-1; size: once; D: TRBD1; V: TRBV7-2; CDR3: CASSLRPGGRNTEAFF; DNA: TGTGCCAGCAGCTTAAGGCCAGGGGGCAGGAACACTGAAGCTTTCTTT
J: TRBJ2-1; size: .; D: .; V: TRBV11-2; CDR3: CASSLPSGSDEQFF; DNA: TGTGCCAGCAGCCTCCCCTCGGGGTCGGATGAGCAGTTCTTC
J: TRBJ1-5; size: .; D: .; V: TRBV7-2; CDR3: CASSLTKGGVHQPQHF; DNA: TGTGCCAGCAGCCTCACCAAAGGGGGGGTCCATCAGCCCCAGCATTTT
J: TRBJ1-2; size: few; D: .; V: TRBV5-1; CDR3: CASTRGASYGYTF; DNA: TGCGCCAGCACGAGGGGGGCCTCCTATGGCTACACCTTC
J: TRBJ2-2; size: .; D: .; V: TRBV5-1; CDR3: CASIGIQGGTGELFF; DNA: TGCGCCAGCATAGGTATACAGGGTGGCACCGGGGAGCTGTTTTTT
J: TRBJ2-3; size: .; D: .; V: TRBV28; CDR3: CASSLRTLVTDTQYF; DNA: TGTGCCAGCAGTTTAAGGACGCTAGTTACAGATACGCAGTATTTT
J: TRBJ1-4; size: .; D: .; V: TRBV4-1; CDR3: CASSQGSGAANEKLFF; DNA: TGCGCCAGCAGCCAAGGCTCGGGGGCGGCTAATGAAAAACTGTTTTTT
J: TRBJ2-7; size: .; D: TRBD2; V: TRBV7-2; CDR3: CASSLTSASYEQYF; DNA: TGTGCCAGCAGCCTGACTAGCGCCAGCTACGAGCAGTACTTC
J: TRBJ1-1; size: .; D: TRBD1; V: TRBV2; CDR3: CASGGQGSTEAFF; DNA: TGTGCCAGCGGGGGACAGGGTAGTACTGAAGCTTTCTTT
J: TRBJ1-6; size: few; D: .; V: TRBV28; CDR3: CASSLGRNNSPLHF; DNA: TGTGCCAGCAGTTTAGGGAGAAATAATTCACCCCTCCACTTT
J: TRBJ2-2; size: .; D: TRBD1; V: TRBV11-3; CDR3: CASSQSQGANTGELFF; DNA: TGTGCCAGCAGCCAGTCGCAGGGGGCGAACACCGGGGAGCTGTTTTTT
J: TRBJ2-7; size: .; D: .; V: TRBV18; CDR3: CASSPSADGSVEQYF; DNA: TGTGCCAGCTCACCATCGGCGGACGGCTCCGTCGAGCAGTACTTC
J: TRBJ2-1; size: .; D: .; V: TRBV7-3; CDR3: CASSFTGGPNEQFF; DNA: TGTGCCAGCAGCTTTACGGGGGGCCCCAATGAGCAGTTCTTC
J: TRBJ2-2; size: .; D: .; V: TRBV19; CDR3: CASSIRDTGELFF; DNA: TGTGCCAGTAGTATCCGGGACACCGGGGAGCTGTTTTTT
J: TRBJ2-6; size: .; D: TRBD1; V: TRBV7-9; CDR3: CASSPWTGSSGANVLTF; DNA: TGTGCCAGCAGCCCCTGGACAGGGAGCTCTGGGGCCAACGTCCTGACTTTC
J: TRBJ2-2; size: once; D: .; V: TRBV30; CDR3: CAWSVSGRLNTGELFF; DNA: TGTGCCTGGAGTGTATCCGGACGGCTGAACACCGGGGAGCTGTTTTTT
J: TRBJ2-5; size: .; D: .; V: TRBV29-1; CDR3: CSVEDGGRETQYF; DNA: TGCAGCGTTGAGGATGGAGGGAGAGAGACCCAGTACTTC
J: TRBJ2-2; size: .; D: TRBD1; V: TRBV18; CDR3: CASSPQGGARNTGELFF; DNA: TGTGCCAGCTCACCACAAGGGGGCGCGCGTAACACCGGGGAGCTGTTTTTT
J: TRBJ1-5; size: .; D: TRBD1; V: TRBV4-3; CDR3: CASSHENRDRAPYSNQPQHF; DNA: TGCGCCAGCAGCCACGAGAATCGGGACAGGGCCCCTTATAGCAATCAGCCCCAGCATTTT
J: TRBJ2-1; size: .; D: .; V: TRBV6-6; CDR3: CASSYRGKSSYNEQFF; DNA: TGTGCCAGCAGTTACAGGGGGAAAAGCTCCTACAATGAGCAGTTCTTC
J: TRBJ1-4; size: .; D: TRBD1; V: TRBV7-6; CDR3: CASSPLPQGGEKLFF; DNA: TGTGCCAGCAGCCCCTTACCGCAGGGGGGTGAAAAACTGTTTTTT
J: TRBJ1-2; size: .; D: .; V: TRBV9; CDR3: CASSPRTPRDGYTF; DNA: TGTGCCAGCAGCCCCCGGACCCCGAGGGATGGCTACACCTTC
J: TRBJ2-7; size: once; D: TRBD1; V: TRBV28; CDR3: CASSLRRQGTYEQYF; DNA: TGTGCCAGCAGTTTGAGGAGACAGGGAACCTACGAGCAGTACTTC
J: TRBJ2-7; size: .; D: .; V: TRBV28; CDR3: CASRRTDYEQYF; DNA: TGTGCCAGCCGAAGGACGGATTACGAGCAGTACTTC
J: TRBJ1-6; size: .; D: .; V: TRBV18; CDR3: CASSPDSSSYNSPLHF; DNA: TGTGCCAGCTCACCGGACAGTAGCTCCTATAATTCACCCCTCCACTTT
J: TRBJ1-1; size: .; D: .; V: TRBV27; CDR3: CASSLRGGTEAFF; DNA: TGTGCCAGCAGTTTAAGGGGTGGAACTGAAGCTTTCTTT
J: TRBJ1-3; size: .; D: .; V: TRBV4-1; CDR3: CASSHPQGEVGNTIYF; DNA: TGCGCCAGCAGCCACCCCCAGGGTGAAGTGGGAAACACCATATATTTT
J: TRBJ2-2; size: .; D: .; V: TRBV11-3; CDR3: CASSLGRAGWAGELFF; DNA: TGTGCCAGCAGCTTAGGGCGGGCAGGTTGGGCAGGGGAGCTGTTTTTT
J: TRBJ2-1; size: .; D: TRBD1; V: TRBV11-3; CDR3: CASSPGQRRGFQFF; DNA: TGTGCCAGCAGCCCGGGACAGAGAAGGGGTTTTCAGTTCTTC
J: TRBJ2-1; size: few; D: TRBD1; V: TRBV7-2; CDR3: CASSLLPGQGRFF; DNA: TGTGCCAGCAGCTTACTCCCGGGACAGGGGCGGTTCTTC
J: TRBJ1-2; size: .; D: .; V: TRBV4-1; CDR3: CASSQGDGIYGYTF; DNA: TGCGCCAGCAGCCAAGGGGACGGGATCTATGGCTACACCTTC
J: TRBJ2-7; size: .; D: .; V: TRBV7-9; CDR3: CASSPTPYEQYF; DNA: TGTGCCAGCAGCCCTACCCCGTACGAGCAGTACTTC
J: TRBJ1-1; size: .; D: TRBD1; V: TRBV5-6; CDR3: CASSLGDRVLTEAFF; DNA: TGTGCCAGCAGCTTGGGGGACAGGGTTCTCACTGAAGCTTTCTTT
J: TRBJ2-7; size: .; D: .; V: TRBV11-2; CDR3: CASSPQLSSYEQYF; DNA: TGTGCCAGCAGCCCCCAACTGAGCTCCTACGAGCAGTACTTC
J: TRBJ2-1; size: .; D: .; V: TRBV4-1; CDR3: CASSPRLEEGNEQFF; DNA: TGCGCCAGCAGCCCGCGACTAGAAGAGGGCAATGAGCAGTTCTTC
J: TRBJ1-6; size: few; D: .; V: TRBV28; CDR3: CASSQNSPLHF; DNA: TGTGCCAGCAGCCAAAATTCACCCCTCCACTTT
J: TRBJ1-2; size: once; D: .; V: TRBV7-2; CDR3: CASTHDRLYGYTF; DNA: TGTGCCAGCACCCACGACAGGCTCTATGGCTACACCTTC
J: TRBJ2-1; size: .; D: .; V: TRBV6-1; CDR3: CASSAGINEQFF; DNA: TGTGCCAGCAGTGCGGGAATCAATGAGCAGTTCTTC
J: TRBJ2-1; size: .; D: .; V: TRBV11-2; CDR3: CASSLVSGGLYNEQFF; DNA: TGTGCCAGCAGCTTAGTTTCGGGGGGCCTTTACAATGAGCAGTTCTTC
J: TRBJ2-1; size: .; D: .; V: TRBV11-3; CDR3: CASSLVGGVDEQFF; DNA: TGTGCCAGCAGCTTGGTTGGAGGGGTGGATGAGCAGTTCTTC
J: TRBJ1-6; size: .; D: TRBD1; V: TRBV18; CDR3: CASSPLTGDSRPLHF; DNA: TGTGCCAGCTCACCGTTGACAGGGGACTCCAGGCCCCTCCACTTT
J: TRBJ1-1; size: .; D: .; V: TRBV18; CDR3: CASSPGQPNTEAFF; DNA: TGTGCCAGCTCACCAGGACAGCCCAACACTGAAGCTTTCTTT
J: TRBJ1-2; size: .; D: .; V: TRBV28; CDR3: CAIRTDGPHGYTF; DNA: TGTGCCATACGGACGGATGGCCCACATGGCTACACCTTC
J: TRBJ2-5; size: .; D: TRBD2; V: TRBV6-1; CDR3: CASPPAGGQETQYF; DNA: TGTGCCAGCCCCCCCGCGGGGGGTCAAGAGACCCAGTACTTC